The rows below give T cell receptor beta chains drawn from one sample of a study of T cells after yellow fever vaccination. TCRdb re-analysed the 5' RACE reads in MiXCR, keeping a single row per CDR3 protein. The sample has around 310,000 distinct CDR3 sequences; about 4% are singletons. Sequenced here: PBMCs, sampled 5 days after the yellow fever booster vaccination. These receptors were collected from a man between 18 and 35 years old who received the YFV17D yellow fever vaccine. Each CDR3 is given with its conserved first and last residue. Each record gives: CDR3 DNA, CDR3 protein, D gene, clone size, J gene, V gene. The D gene is left open where the match is weak. Only some rows state a clone size, as once, few, many or a class for expanded clones.

TGTGCCAGCAGCTCCGCTCCAGAGACGCAGTATTTT | CASSSAPETQYF | - | once | TRBJ2-3 | TRBV11-3
TGTGCCAGCAGCCCAGGACAGGGACAAGACGGCTACACCTTC | CASSPGQGQDGYTF | TRBD1 | many | TRBJ1-2 | TRBV7-9
TGTGCCAGCAGCTTACAGGGTGAAAAACTGTTTTTT | CASSLQGEKLFF | - | many | TRBJ1-4 | TRBV5-5
TGCGCCAGCAAGAACCGACAGGGCTCGGACTATGGCTACACCTTC | CASKNRQGSDYGYTF | TRBD1 | - | TRBJ1-2 | TRBV4-1
TGTGCCAGCCGCCTCGAGTTGAGGGGAACCGGGGAGCTGTTTTTT | CASRLELRGTGELFF | - | many | TRBJ2-2 | TRBV7-2
TGCAGTGCTAGAGGCTCGCCCTATAGCAATCAGCCCCAGCATTTT | CSARGSPYSNQPQHF | - | few | TRBJ1-5 | TRBV20-1
TGTGCCAGCAGCTTCGTAGCGGCCAGCTCCTACAATGAGCAGTTCTTC | CASSFVAASSYNEQFF | - | - | TRBJ2-1 | TRBV7-9
TGTGCCTCCGTGCGGGGCGAGGCGAACACTGAAGCTTTCTTT | CASVRGEANTEAFF | - | many | TRBJ1-1 | TRBV7-6
TGTGCCAGCAGCCCCCCTGCCACTGGCAATTCACCCCTCCACTTT | CASSPPATGNSPLHF | - | - | TRBJ1-6 | TRBV7-9
TGCGCCAGCAGCGCGGGGGCGAGGGGGGCCAACGTCCTGACTTTC | CASSAGARGANVLTF | - | - | TRBJ2-6 | TRBV4-3
TGTGCCAGCGGGGGGGAAGGCAATGAGCAGTTCTTC | CASGGEGNEQFF | TRBD2 | - | TRBJ2-1 | TRBV5-4
TGTGCCAGCAGCGTAGTTGGGGCAGGGCCCAACCAAGAGACCCAGTACTTC | CASSVVGAGPNQETQYF | - | - | TRBJ2-5 | TRBV9
TGTGCCAGCAGTTTAACAGACCGCAATCAGCCCCAGCATTTT | CASSLTDRNQPQHF | - | - | TRBJ1-5 | TRBV12-3/TRBV12-4
TGTGCCAGCAGCTCGACTAGCGGGGGTCCAAATGAGCAGTTCTTC | CASSSTSGGPNEQFF | TRBD2 | many | TRBJ2-1 | TRBV6-1
TGTGCCAGCAGCTTAGTTCCGGGGAGCTACGAGCAGTACTTC | CASSLVPGSYEQYF | - | few | TRBJ2-7 | TRBV7-2
TGTGCCAGCAGTTTCGAGGGGGGGCCAGGCGGGGAGCTGTTTTTT | CASSFEGGPGGELFF | - | few | TRBJ2-2 | TRBV12-3/TRBV12-4
TGTGCCAGCAGCCAAGATAGGGCAGGGGGCACTGAAGCTTTCTTT | CASSQDRAGGTEAFF | TRBD1 | - | TRBJ1-1 | TRBV3-1
TGTGCCAGCAGTCCTCGGACGGGAACCTATAATTCACCCCTCCACTTT | CASSPRTGTYNSPLHF | - | many | TRBJ1-6 | TRBV28
TGTGGGACAGGGAGTACCTATGGCTACACCTTC | CGTGSTYGYTF | TRBD1 | few | TRBJ1-2 | TRBV7-2
TGCGCCAGCAGCAACAGGGGAGGAGGAAACACCATATATTTT | CASSNRGGGNTIYF | TRBD1 | few | TRBJ1-3 | TRBV4-1
TGTGCCAGCAGCTTAGTCGGGACAGGGAGCACAGATACGCAGTATTTT | CASSLVGTGSTDTQYF | TRBD1 | many | TRBJ2-3 | TRBV7-2
TGCAGTGCTAGGGTGCGTGGCGGATACTCTGGAAACACCATATATTTT | CSARVRGGYSGNTIYF | - | many | TRBJ1-3 | TRBV20-1
TGTGCCAGCAGCTCGACTAGCTCGAGCACAGATACGCAGTATTTT | CASSSTSSSTDTQYF | TRBD2 | many | TRBJ2-3 | TRBV7-9